This T cell receptor (beta chain) is from a study of blood T cell repertoires in COVID-19. Study-level information: The analysed material was cDNA or gDNA that came from T cells, B-cell-depleted T cells, or PBMCs.

This table comes from immunoSEQ multiplex PCR, and its TCRdb copy is limited to in-frame clones, with some not included. Seen here are some 150,000 clones, over 75% observed once, and the top ten hold around 8%. V was clipped by 6 bases and J by 9 bases, with 10 bases between them. The CDR3 runs to 12 residues. In germline, CDR1 is SGHNT, CDR2 YYREEE (reference sequence). Specimen: peripheral blood. This sequence joins TRBV5-4 and TRBJ1-6, with unresolved D. The TCR comes from a woman aged 60-70 years with COVID-19, enrolled during active disease. DNA of the CDR3: TGTGCCAGCAACCCGGCGGGTTCACCCCTCCACTTT. It translates to CASNPAGSPLHF.